Listed here is a single T cell receptor (beta chain). Here immunoSEQ multiplex PCR was the method, and the copy in TCRdb shows in-frame clones only, minus some. The table shows 70,000 to 85,000 clones, with around four fifths occurring only once. The data stem from a study of OX40 agonist ivuxolimab in advanced cancers. Whole-study context: The study gave patients intravenous ivuxolimab at 0.01 to 10 mg/kg every 2 weeks.

Trimming cost V 3 bases and J 2 bases; bases outside gene matches: 3. CDR1 and CDR2 (germline): MDHEN, SYDVKM. CDR3 length: 16 amino acids. Drawing of blood for sampling happened at baseline, at cycle 4 day 1, and at cycle 7 day 1. This TCR was recovered from an adult with an advanced solid tumor such as melanoma, head and neck, liver or kidney cancer. This chain joins TRBV28 and TRBJ1-6; 8 bases are a match to TRBD1. Sequencing was performed on CD4+ or CD8+ T cells sorted from blood, taken in a trial of the OX40 agonist ivuxolimab. In DNA form, the CDR3 reads TGTGCCAGCAGTTTTGGACAGGGCACCTATAATTCACCCCTCCACTTT. Translated: CASSFGQGTYNSPLHF.